The next 3 T cell receptor beta chains were all read from a single sample in a study of shared clonotypes between healthy human individuals. Profiling relied on immunoSEQ multiplex PCR, and the TCRdb table lists in-frame clones only, not all of them. The profile shows about 2.4 million clones, approximately 90% of them singletons. The sequenced material came from naive CD4+ T cells sorted from blood. Sample subset: CD45RA+ positively selected. Receptors were obtained from a man younger than 35 in good health.

The chain has TRBV6-1 and TRBJ1-3, with D hard to call. CDR3 length: 12 amino acids. Germline CDR1 reads MNHNS; CDR2 reads SASEGT. V lost 8 bases and J 6 bases, leaving 11 bases between the germline ends. DNA of the CDR3: TGTGCCAGCTCCCCGACCGAAAACACCATATATTTT. Translating it yields CASSPTENTIYF.

CDR3 sequence: CASSFSGQGEQYF. The CDR3 DNA reads TGTGCCAGCAGTTTCTCCGGACAGGGCGAGCAGTACTTC. This rearrangement joins TRBV6-6 to TRBJ2-7, with 8 bases matching TRBD1. J gave up 6 bases and V 4 bases, and 5 bases lay outside the gene matches. The length of the CDR3 is 13 residues. The germline CDR1 and CDR2 sequences are MNHNY and SVGAGI (reference sequence).

The chain joins TRBV5-4 to TRBJ2-1, with a possible D match to TRBD2 (6 bases). Trimming removed 1 base from V and 12 bases from J, with 11 bases in between. CDR3 size: 12 residues. The V gene's germline CDR1 is SGHNT and CDR2 YYREEE (reference sequence). CDR3 in DNA: TGTGCCAGCAGCTTGAACCGGGAGTGGCAGTTCTTC. Translated: CASSLNREWQFF.